This T cell receptor (beta chain) is drawn from a study of blood T cell repertoires in COVID-19. Turning to the study itself: Italy, Spain and the United States were the sources of the convalescent and acute COVID-19 samples.

Recovered status in Cohort 3 required two negative PCRs, clearance, or symptom resolution. The table came from immunoSEQ multiplex PCR; TCRdb's copy has only in-frame clones and leaves some out. The sample lists 350,000 to 400,000 clones; approximately 90% were seen once. The material sequenced was PBMCs or T cells enriched from blood (not recorded which). This TCR was sampled from a woman younger than 35 who had recovered from COVID-19.

CDR3 protein: CASSVIQGAHGTEAFF. DNA for the CDR3: TGCGCCAGCAGCGTTATACAGGGGGCGCACGGCACTGAAGCTTTCTTT. J is TRBJ1-1 and V is TRBV5-1; 9 nucleotides agree with TRBD1. The CDR3 extends over 16 amino acids. With 4 bases clipped from V and 4 bases from J, the junction kept 11 bases outside the gene matches. The germline V gene has CDR1 SGHRS and CDR2 YFSETQ.